The 20 T cell receptor beta chains given below trace back to one sample, sequenced in a study of metastatic and nonmetastatic thyroid tumors. Patients had received no treatment of any kind before thyroid surgery. TCRdb reanalyzed the PCR reads via MiXCR. Among about 16,000 clones listed, approximately 30% were seen once. The material sequenced was tumor tissue. Receptors originate from a female donor with papillary thyroid cancer or a benign thyroid nodule (not recorded which). Some clones in this sample may be carry-over from other donors' samples.

This clone has just a few counts. The chain recombines TRBV6-2 or TRBV6-3 with TRBJ2-1; 12 nucleotides align to TRBD2. The V and J ends lost 5 bases and 6 bases, in that order; junction bases with no gene match: 5. Germline V lookup: CDR1 MNHEY, CDR2 SVGEGT. The CDR3 covers 15 residues. CDR3 protein: CASSHPGLAGNEQFF. In DNA form, the CDR3 reads TGTGCCAGCAGTCATCCGGGACTAGCGGGCAATGAGCAGTTCTTC.

This clone was picked up many times. At one end, the junction sequence differs from germline, possibly due to a read error. This sequence joins TRBV7-8 and TRBJ2-1; D is unresolved. The CDR3 length is 13 residues. Germline V CDR1 and CDR2: SGHVS, FQNEAQ. CDR3 protein: CASSLVGSRTATF. Here the CDR3 DNA reads TGTGCCAGCAGCTTAGTGGGCTCACGCACCGCTACCTTC.

The rearrangement links TRBV11-2 to TRBJ1-1, with TRBD1 as a possible D gene (6 bases). V gave up 3 bases and J gave up 5 bases, with 13 bases separating them. The CDR3 totals 14 residues. CDR1 and CDR2 (germline): SGHAT, FQNNGV. CDR3 in DNA: TGTGCCAGCAGCTTCTTGGGGGGCGGAACTGAAGCTTTCTTT. It yields the protein CASSFLGGGTEAFF.

This clone has a single count. The V gene is TRBV7-2, the J gene TRBJ2-7; D call uncertain. The CDR3 spans 15 residues. In germline, CDR1 is SGHTA, CDR2 FQGNSA. V was cut by 7 bases and J by 6 bases, with 22 bases left in between. This chain's CDR3 is CASIPSKGTSCEQYF. In DNA, the CDR3 is TGTGCCAGCATCCCCTCGAAGGGAACTTCTTGCGAGCAGTACTTC.

The count of this clone is one. The chain links TRBV5-1 to TRBJ2-1; D may be TRBD1 (5 bases). This CDR3 comprises 16 residues. Per the germline V gene, CDR1 is SGHRS and CDR2 is YFSETQ. Trimming pared 2 bases from V and 1 base from J, leaving 13 bases between. CDR3 coding DNA: TGCGCCAGCAGCTTCGGACACACCTTTTCCTACAATGAGCAGTTCTTC. Translation gives CASSFGHTFSYNEQFF.

The V and J genes are TRBV2 and TRBJ2-7; TRBD2 matches at 8 bases. This CDR3 comprises 15 residues. The V gene's germline CDR1 is SNHLY and CDR2 FYNNEI. The trim removed 6 bases at V and 2 bases at J, leaving 9 bases unmatched. This chain's CDR3 is CASSELFSGAYEQYF. For the CDR3, the DNA is TGTGCCAGCAGCGAACTCTTTAGCGGGGCCTACGAGCAGTACTTC.

This chain links TRBV6-1 with TRBJ2-7; D may be TRBD1 (5 bases). V gave up 6 bases and J gave up 3 bases, with 15 bases separating them. Germline V gene sequence: CDR1 MNHNS, CDR2 SASEGT. The CDR3 extends over 14 amino acids. In DNA, the CDR3 is TGTGCCAGCAGCGCGACAGACAAGTACTACGAGCAGTACTTC. It yields the protein CASSATDKYYEQYF.

The chain couples TRBV5-1 to TRBJ2-7; D is ambiguous. Germline values: CDR1 SGHRS, CDR2 YFSETQ. Trimming left V 1 base short and J 2 bases short, with 7 bases between. This CDR3 contains 13 residues. The CDR3 DNA reads TGCGCCAGCAGCTTGATGGGTACCTACGAGCAGTACTTC. Translation: CASSLMGTYEQYF.

This clone was observed a handful of times. J is TRBJ1-1 and V is TRBV28; 7 nucleotides agree with TRBD1. Germline V gives CDR1 MDHEN, CDR2 SYDVKM. J was trimmed by 0 bases and V by 5 bases; bases with no gene match: 9. The CDR3 covers 16 residues. The CDR3 reads CASSPGGTGVNTEAFF. The CDR3 region has the DNA TGTGCCAGCAGTCCCGGGGGTACAGGGGTGAACACTGAAGCTTTCTTT.

This clone was seen at least ten times. V gene TRBV7-2 combines with J gene TRBJ1-5, with unresolved D. Germline lookup yields CDR1 SGHTA and CDR2 FQGNSA. The germline V and J ends were trimmed by 5 bases and 4 bases, with 9 bases remaining between them. The CDR3 is 13 residues long. Written as DNA, the CDR3 is TGTGCCAGCAGCCGTAACTTTAATCAGCCCCAGCATTTT. Translated, it gives CASSRNFNQPQHF. The variable domain in full, with the rest retrieved from reference TRBV7-2 and TRBJ1-5, is GAGVSQSPSNKVTEKGKDVELRCDPISGHTALYWYRQSLGQGLEFLIYFQGNSAPDKSGLPSDRFSAERTGGSVSTLTIQRTQQEDSAVYLCASSRNFNQPQHFGDGTRLSIL.

The V gene is TRBV7-6, the J gene TRBJ1-1; D is perhaps TRBD1 (5 bases). V was clipped by 5 bases and J by 5 bases, with 15 bases between them. This CDR3 region has 14 residues. Germline CDR1 is SGHVS and CDR2 is FNYEAQ. The CDR3 protein is CASSQGPLWTEAFF. In DNA form, the CDR3 reads TGTGCCAGCAGCCAGGGACCTTTGTGGACTGAAGCTTTCTTT.

This clone was counted ten times or more. The rearrangement joins TRBV5-1 to TRBJ2-5; no clear D. Germline CDR1 SGHRS, CDR2 YFSETQ. V was clipped by 1 base and J by 5 bases, with 3 bases between them. The CDR3 has 11 amino acids. CDR3 loop: CASSLSETQYF. The CDR3, as DNA: TGCGCCAGCAGCTTGTCCGAGACCCAGTACTTC.

This chain joins TRBV4-3 and TRBJ2-1; 10 nucleotides match TRBD1. With 0 bases clipped from V and 10 bases from J, the junction kept 6 bases outside the gene matches. Germline CDR1 and CDR2: LGHNA and YSLEER. CDR3 length: 15 residues. In DNA, the CDR3 is TGCGCCAGCAGCCAAGAAGCCCCGACAGGGGGCGAGCAGTTCTTC. Its translation is CASSQEAPTGGEQFF.

Relative to its sample, this clone is medium-sized. This rearrangement joins TRBV19 to TRBJ2-5; D is undetermined. Germline V gives CDR1 LNHDA, CDR2 SQIVND (reference sequence). Trimming pared 2 bases from V and 4 bases from J, leaving 11 bases between. The CDR3 sequence is 14 residues long. The CDR3: CASSITSFGETQYF. The CDR3 DNA reads as TGTGCCAGTAGTATAACCAGCTTTGGAGAGACCCAGTACTTC.

This clone is deemed medium-sized (0.01 to 0.1%). The chain links TRBV25-1 to TRBJ2-1; D might be TRBD2 (6 bases). This CDR3 comprises 16 residues. Germline V gene data show CDR1 as MGHDK and CDR2 as SYGVNS. Trimming cost V 3 bases and J 0 bases, with 12 bases left between them. The chain's CDR3 is CASSDSTGSSYNEQFF. CDR3 DNA: TGTGCCAGCAGTGATAGTACCGGGAGCTCCTACAATGAGCAGTTCTTC. The full variable domain, with the rest looked up from reference TRBV25-1 and TRBJ2-1, is EADIYQTPRYLVIGTGKKITLECSQTMGHDKMYWYQQDPGMELHLIHYSYGVNSTEKGDLSSESTVSRIRTEHFPLTLESARPSHTSQYLCASSDSTGSSYNEQFFGPGTRLTVL.

Only a few counts were recorded for this clone. V gene TRBV5-1 combines with J gene TRBJ2-2; TRBD2 matches at 11 bases. This CDR3 region has 17 residues. The germline CDR1 and CDR2 sequences are SGHRS and YFSETQ. The junction had 7 bases not matched to a gene; V was cut back by 1 base and J by 5 bases. This chain's CDR3 is CASSLSPSGGSTGELFF. DNA of the CDR3: TGCGCCAGCAGCTTGAGCCCTAGCGGGGGGTCGACCGGGGAGCTGTTTTTT.

The V and J genes are TRBV11-3 and TRBJ2-1; no reliable D call. This CDR3 contains 15 residues. V was clipped by 5 bases and J by 3 bases, with 14 bases between them. Germline CDR1 is SGHNT and CDR2 is YENEEA. For the CDR3, the DNA is TGTGCCAGCAGCCCAGTGGGGTCCTTCTACAATGAGCAGTTCTTC. Encoded protein: CASSPVGSFYNEQFF.

In its sample, this clone was seen many times. J is TRBJ2-7 and V is TRBV29-1, with no clear D. Trimming removed 6 bases at V and 0 bases at J, with 15 bases between. The CDR3 covers 14 residues. The germline V gene encodes CDR1 SQVTM and CDR2 ANQGSEA. The CDR3 loop reads CSVALAMSSYEQYF. CDR3 coding DNA: TGCAGCGTCGCGCTGGCAATGAGCTCCTACGAGCAGTACTTC.

This clone was seen many times. The V gene is TRBV29-1, the J gene TRBJ2-7; 9 nucleotides agree with TRBD2. Germline values: CDR1 SQVTM, CDR2 ANQGSEA. The CDR3 runs 15 residues. V gave up 5 bases and J gave up 5 bases; unmatched junction bases: 13. CDR3 sequence: CSVSTWTSVPHEQYF. CDR3 nucleotide sequence: TGCAGCGTTTCTACCTGGACTAGCGTTCCCCACGAGCAGTACTTC.

Ten or more counts support this clone. This chain links TRBV5-1 with TRBJ1-5; TRBD1 agrees at 7 bases. Trimming at V came to 4 bases and at J to 1 base, leaving 5 bases not matched to a gene. This CDR3 is built from 15 residues. Per germline, CDR1 SGHRS and CDR2 YFSETQ. The CDR3 region is CASSDGTVSNQPQHF. CDR3 sequence (DNA): TGCGCCAGCAGCGACGGGACAGTAAGCAATCAGCCCCAGCATTTT.